One and the same sample provided the 14 T cell receptor beta chains below, sequenced in a study of blood T cell repertoires in COVID-19. The table came from immunoSEQ multiplex PCR; TCRdb's copy has only in-frame clones and leaves some out. The sample shows about 130,000 clones, around 87% of them seen only once. Material: peripheral blood. These receptors were taken from a woman aged 60-75 years with acute or convalescent COVID-19.

The V gene is TRBV6-5, the J gene TRBJ1-5; D not certain. Germline assignment: CDR1 MNHEY and CDR2 SVGAGI. V shed 0 bases and J shed 4 bases, with 10 bases lying between them. The length of the CDR3 is 15 residues. CDR3 amino acids: CASSYSGRSNQPQHF. The CDR3 bases are TGTGCCAGCAGTTACTCGGGCAGGTCAAATCAGCCCCAGCATTTT.

The gene calls are TRBV6-5 and TRBJ2-7, with D possibly being TRBD2 (6 bases). Germline V lookup: CDR1 MNHEY, CDR2 SVGAGI. Trimming took off 6 bases at V and 2 bases at J, with 11 bases between the two ends. This CDR3 contains 13 residues. CDR3 sequence reads: CASSAGGPYEQYF. The CDR3 nucleotides read TGTGCCAGCAGCGCCGGGGGTCCCTACGAGCAGTACTTC.

This chain uses TRBV5-1 with TRBJ1-1; 7 bases are shared with TRBD1. The V gene end was trimmed by 4 bases and the J gene end by 6 bases; junction bases not matched to a gene: 6. The CDR3 sequence is 13 residues long. Germline V lookup: CDR1 SGHRS, CDR2 YFSETQ. The CDR3 here is CASSGDRVPEAFF. CDR3 in DNA: TGCGCCAGCAGCGGCGACAGGGTCCCTGAAGCTTTCTTT.

The chain combines TRBV30 with TRBJ2-7; possible D gene TRBD2, 5 bases. The length of the CDR3 is 14 residues. From germline, CDR1 is GTSNPN and CDR2 SVGIG (reference sequence). The V end lost 2 bases, the J end lost 3 bases, and 14 bases lay between the germline ends. The CDR3 nucleotides are TGTGCCTGGAGTAAGGATTCAGCGGTCTACGAGCAGTACTTC. It encodes CAWSKDSAVYEQYF.

This chain's CDR3 is CASSVDPHRPAPEKLFF. In DNA form, the CDR3 reads TGTGCCAGCAGTGTAGATCCCCACAGGCCAGCCCCAGAAAAACTGTTTTTT. The chain couples TRBV6-4 to TRBJ1-4, with D possibly matching TRBD1 (5 bases). This CDR3 has 17 amino acids. The ends were cut back, 4 bases at V and 8 bases at J, with 23 bases in the middle. The germline V gene has CDR1 MRHNA and CDR2 SNTAGT.

The chain couples TRBV2 to TRBJ2-2, with TRBD1 identical over 7 bases. The CDR3 is 14 residues long. J was trimmed by 8 bases and V by 6 bases; bases with no gene match: 9. Germline lookup yields CDR1 SNHLY and CDR2 FYNNEI. CDR3 in DNA: TGTGCCAGCAGGCAGACAGGGAGTGCGGGGGAGCTGTTTTTT. This gives the protein CASRQTGSAGELFF.

J is TRBJ2-2 and V is TRBV20-1, with TRBD2 identical over 7 bases. Trimming cost V 3 bases and J 8 bases; bases outside gene matches: 12. The CDR3 extends over 15 amino acids. Germline V gene sequence: CDR1 DFQATT, CDR2 SNEGSKA (reference sequence). CDR3 amino acids: CSASPTGGGLGELFF. CDR3 in DNA: TGCAGTGCTAGTCCGACGGGGGGAGGGTTAGGGGAGCTGTTTTTT.

In this sample, this clone turned up a few times. V and J are TRBV4-1 and TRBJ1-3; D might be TRBD1 (6 bases). V lost 3 bases to trimming and J lost 0 bases, with 12 bases between them. The CDR3 covers 16 residues. CDR1 and CDR2 (germline): MGHRA, YSYEKL. Here the CDR3 DNA reads TGCGCCAGCAGCCAGTACAGGGTCTACTCTGGAAACACCATATATTTT. Protein: CASSQYRVYSGNTIYF.

The chain uses TRBV7-2 and TRBJ2-1; TRBD2 matches at 8 bases. V lost 5 bases and J lost 0; bases outside the gene matches: 6. The CDR3 contains 16 residues. CDR1 and CDR2 (germline): SGHTA, FQGNSA. The CDR3 loop is CASSDVSGSSYNEQFF. The CDR3 region has the DNA TGTGCCAGCAGCGATGTAAGCGGGAGCTCCTACAATGAGCAGTTCTTC. The complete variable domain, with remaining parts taken from reference TRBV7-2 and TRBJ2-1, reads GAGVSQSPSNKVTEKGKDVELRCDPISGHTALYWYRQSLGQGLEFLIYFQGNSAPDKSGLPSDRFSAERTGGSVSTLTIQRTQQEDSAVYLCASSDVSGSSYNEQFFGPGTRLTVL.

This rearrangement joins TRBV10-2 to TRBJ1-5; 12 bases are shared with TRBD1. The CDR3 runs 15 residues. Germline CDR1 reads WSHSY; CDR2 reads SAAADI. V gave up 4 bases and J gave up 7 bases; unmatched junction bases: 5. The CDR3 sequence: CASSGGQGAEQPQHF. CDR3 coding DNA: TGCGCCAGCAGTGGGGGACAGGGGGCAGAGCAGCCCCAGCATTTT.

This sequence joins TRBV6-6 and TRBJ1-1; 7 positions agree with TRBD1. Germline lookup yields CDR1 MNHNY and CDR2 SVGAGI (reference sequence). Losses at the gene ends were 7 bases for V and 3 bases for J; bases not matched to a gene: 8. This CDR3 spans 14 amino acids. CDR3 region: CASIEPDRDTEAFF. CDR3 nucleotide sequence: TGTGCCAGCATCGAACCCGACAGGGACACTGAAGCTTTCTTT.

This chain uses TRBV28 with TRBJ1-5; D remains ambiguous. The CDR3 sequence is 12 residues long. Trimming shortened V by 5 bases and J by 6 bases, and 8 bases separated the two germline ends. The V gene's germline CDR1 is MDHEN and CDR2 SYDVKM. The CDR3 protein is CASSPLFQPQHF. In DNA form, the CDR3 reads TGTGCCAGCAGTCCTCTCTTTCAGCCCCAGCATTTT.

The DNA of the CDR3 is TGTGCCAGTAGTATAGATCAAGGGACAGCCTTTGAAGCTTTCTTT. This translates into CASSIDQGTAFEAFF. The chain links TRBV19 to TRBJ1-1; 7 bases are shared with TRBD1. V was pared by 0 bases and J by 7 bases, with 8 bases of the junction left unmatched. CDR1 and CDR2 from the germline V gene are LNHDA and SQIVND (reference sequence). The CDR3 sequence is 15 residues long. The whole variable domain, remainder taken from reference TRBV19 and TRBJ1-1, is DGGITQSPKYLFRKEGQNVTLSCEQNLNHDAMYWYRQDPGQGLRLIYYSQIVNDFQKGDIAEGYSVSREKKESFPLTVTSAQKNPTAFYLCASSIDQGTAFEAFFGQGTRLTVV.

V usage is TRBV6-2 or TRBV6-3 and J usage is TRBJ2-7; tentative D call: TRBD2 (5 bases). V was trimmed by 0 bases and J by 9 bases, leaving 12 bases between them. Germline-derived CDR1 and CDR2 are MNHEY and SVGEGT. The CDR3 sequence is 13 residues long. CDR3 amino acids: CASSYSTGNLQYF. CDR3 nucleotide sequence: TGTGCCAGCAGTTACTCGACGGGGAACCTGCAGTACTTC.